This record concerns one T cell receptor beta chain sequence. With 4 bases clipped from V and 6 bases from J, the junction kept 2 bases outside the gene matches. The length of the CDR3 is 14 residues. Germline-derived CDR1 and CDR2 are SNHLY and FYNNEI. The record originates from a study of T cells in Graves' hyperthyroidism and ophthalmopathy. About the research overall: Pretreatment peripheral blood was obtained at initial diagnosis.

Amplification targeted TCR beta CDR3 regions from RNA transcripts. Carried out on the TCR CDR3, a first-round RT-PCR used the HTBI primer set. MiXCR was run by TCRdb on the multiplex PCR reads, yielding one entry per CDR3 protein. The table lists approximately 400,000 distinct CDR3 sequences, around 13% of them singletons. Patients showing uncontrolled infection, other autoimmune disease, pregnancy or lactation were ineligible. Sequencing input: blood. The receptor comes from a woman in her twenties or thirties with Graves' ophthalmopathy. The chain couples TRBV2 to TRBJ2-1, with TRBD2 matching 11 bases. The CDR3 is CASSVGTSGNEQFF. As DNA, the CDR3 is TGTGCCAGCAGTGTCGGGACTAGCGGCAATGAGCAGTTCTTC.